These 7 T cell receptor beta chains came from one sample sequenced in a study of coeliac disease. Profiling relied on immunoSEQ multiplex PCR, and the TCRdb table lists in-frame clones only, not all of them. Counted here are approximately 9,000 clones, roughly 71% occurring once; the ten biggest clones make up around 20%. The sequenced sample consisted of lamina propria lymphocytes from the gut. The receptor set was obtained from a woman aged 60 to 75 with celiac disease.

By its share, this clone is medium-sized (0.01 to 0.1%). The genes are TRBV5-1 and TRBJ2-1; D uncertain. Germline CDR1 SGHRS, CDR2 YFSETQ. This CDR3 is 13 amino acids long. V dropped 5 bases and J dropped 0 bases, with 6 bases sitting between them. The CDR3 DNA is TGCGCCAGCAGTCGGAGCTCCTACAATGAGCAGTTCTTC. This codes for CASSRSSYNEQFF. Variable domain in full (rest from reference TRBV5-1 and TRBJ2-1): KAGVTQTPRYLIKTRGQQVTLSCSPISGHRSVSWYQQTPGQGLQFLFEYFSETQRNKGNFPGRFSGRQFSNSRSEMNVSTLELGDSALYLCASSRSSYNEQFFGPGTRLTVL.

The table lists this clone with a few counts. The J gene is TRBJ2-7, the V gene TRBV7-2; maybe TRBD1 (6 bases). CDR1 and CDR2 (germline): SGHTA, FQGNSA. This CDR3 contains 14 residues. With 2 bases removed from V and 4 bases from J, the gap between germline ends came to 12 bases. CDR3 bases: TGTGCCAGCAGCTTAACCAGGGGCAAGTACGAGCAGTACTTC. Translating gives CASSLTRGKYEQYF.

The rearrangement uses TRBV27 and TRBJ1-1, with a weak D call TRBD1 (5 bases). The CDR3 has 13 residues. Trimming stripped 3 bases from V and 7 bases from J, with 12 bases between. Germline V CDR1 and CDR2: MNHEY, SMNVEV (reference sequence). The CDR3 loop is CASSFAGPFEAFF. CDR3 DNA sequence: TGTGCCAGCAGTTTTGCAGGGCCCTTTGAAGCTTTCTTT.

CDR3 residues: CSTIAGSTYEQYF. CDR3 coding DNA: TGCAGCACCATAGCGGGGAGTACCTACGAGCAGTACTTC. The rearrangement uses TRBV29-1 and TRBJ2-7, with TRBD2 matching 8 bases. In germline, CDR1 is SQVTM, CDR2 ANQGSEA. This CDR3 contains 13 residues. V lost 8 bases, J lost 2 bases, and 8 bases stayed unmatched.

V and J are TRBV18 and TRBJ2-5; D possibly corresponds to TRBD1 (6 bases). CDR3 length: 11 residues. Trimming took 6 bases from V and 4 from J, leaving 6 bases between them. Germline CDR1 is KGHSH and CDR2 is LQKENI. This CDR3 is CASSDRETQYF. CDR3 DNA: TGTGCCAGCTCGGACAGAGAGACCCAGTACTTC.

The chain couples TRBV28 to TRBJ1-6; 7 nucleotides align to TRBD1. The CDR3 consists of 15 residues. The germline gives CDR1 MDHEN, CDR2 SYDVKM. The V and J ends lost 5 bases and 6 bases, in that order; junction bases with no gene match: 7. The CDR3 spells CASSPQGIGNSPLHF. CDR3 in DNA: TGTGCCAGCAGTCCACAGGGGATAGGTAATTCACCCCTCCACTTT.

Comment on this clone: The junction does not match germline at one end; this may be a read error. The genes are TRBV5-6 and TRBJ2-1, with TRBD2 identical over 11 bases. The CDR3 is 15 amino acids. CDR1 is SGHDT and CDR2 is YYEEEE in the germline V gene. CDR3 amino acids: CASTLGTSGYNEQFF. CDR3 coding DNA: TGTGCCAGCACCTTGGGGACTAGCGGATACAATGAGCAGTTCTTC. The complete variable domain, with remaining parts taken from reference TRBV5-6 and TRBJ2-1, reads DAGVTQSPTHLIKTRGQQVTLRCSPKSGHDTVSWYQQALGQGPQFIFQYYEEEERQRGNFPDRFSGHQFPNYSSELNVNALLLGDSALYLCASTLGTSGYNEQFFGPGTRLTVL.